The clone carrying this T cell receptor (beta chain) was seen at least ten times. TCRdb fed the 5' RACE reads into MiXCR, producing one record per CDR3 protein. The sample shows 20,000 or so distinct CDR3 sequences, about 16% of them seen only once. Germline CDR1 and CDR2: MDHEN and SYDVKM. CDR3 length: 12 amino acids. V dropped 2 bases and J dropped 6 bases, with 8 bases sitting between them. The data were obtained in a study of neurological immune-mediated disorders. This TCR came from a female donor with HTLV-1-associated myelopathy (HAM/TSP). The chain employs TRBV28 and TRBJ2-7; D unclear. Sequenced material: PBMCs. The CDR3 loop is CASSLGLGEQYF. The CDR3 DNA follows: TGTGCCAGCAGTTTAGGTCTGGGCGAGCAGTACTTC.